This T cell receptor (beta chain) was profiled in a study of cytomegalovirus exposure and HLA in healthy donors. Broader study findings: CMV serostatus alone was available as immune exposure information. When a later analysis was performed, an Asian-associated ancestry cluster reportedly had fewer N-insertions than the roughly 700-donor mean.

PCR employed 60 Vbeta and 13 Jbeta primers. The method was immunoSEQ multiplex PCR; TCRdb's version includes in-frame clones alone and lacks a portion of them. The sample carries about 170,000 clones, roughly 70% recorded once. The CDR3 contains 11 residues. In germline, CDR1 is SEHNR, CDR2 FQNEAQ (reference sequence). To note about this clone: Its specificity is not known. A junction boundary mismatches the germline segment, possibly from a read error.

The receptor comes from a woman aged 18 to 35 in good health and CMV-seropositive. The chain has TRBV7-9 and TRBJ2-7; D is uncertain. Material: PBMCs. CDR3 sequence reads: CSSSLGLEQYF. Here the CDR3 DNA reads TGTTCCAGCAGCTTAGGTCTCGAGCAGTACTTC.